This is a list of T cell receptor beta chains from one sample in a study of cytomegalovirus exposure and HLA in healthy donors. The data were produced by immunoSEQ multiplex PCR, yet TCRdb's version contains in-frame clones alone and is incomplete. The table has some 150,000 clones, about three quarters seen once. The sequenced sample consisted of PBMCs. These receptors were collected from a woman aged 25 to 45 in good health and CMV-seronegative. Both conserved end residues are part of each CDR3. The D gene is left open where the match is weak. For some rows the clone size is stated as once, few or many, or as a class when expanded; others skip it.

>.|TRBJ1-5|.|TRBV2
CASKITDLNQPQHF
TGTGCCAGCAAAATCACAGATCTAAATCAGCCCCAGCATTTT
>.|TRBJ1-3|.|TRBV5-1
CASSFSGGGFSAGNTIYF
TGCGCCAGCAGCTTTTCCGGGGGAGGGTTCAGTGCTGGAAACACCATATATTTT
>TRBD2|TRBJ2-1|.|TRBV15
CATPGLAVNEQFF
TGTGCCACCCCGGGACTAGCTGTCAATGAGCAGTTCTTC
>TRBD1|TRBJ1-1|.|TRBV18
CASSLSGQGEAFF
TGTGCCAGCTCACTTTCGGGACAGGGTGAAGCTTTCTTT
>.|TRBJ2-7|.|TRBV13
CASSLKPGDFYEQYF
TGTGCCAGCAGCCTTAAACCCGGGGACTTCTACGAGCAGTACTTC
>TRBD2|TRBJ2-7|.|TRBV27
CASSPQLAGTDEQYF
TGTGCCAGCAGTCCACAACTAGCGGGAACCGACGAGCAGTACTTC
>.|TRBJ1-1|.|TRBV7-9
CASSSPYYRARSNTEAFF
TGTGCCAGCAGCTCTCCTTACTATCGCGCCCGAAGCAACACTGAAGCTTTCTTT
>.|TRBJ1-1|.|TRBV5-5
CASSLVRGARDTEAFF
TGTGCCAGCAGCCTCGTCAGGGGCGCGAGGGACACTGAAGCTTTCTTT
>.|TRBJ2-5|.|TRBV30
CAWVHRETQYF
TGTGCCTGGGTTCATAGAGAGACCCAGTACTTC
>TRBD1|TRBJ1-2|.|TRBV29-1
CSVPRGQGYNYGYTF
TGCAGCGTGCCCCGGGGACAGGGGTATAACTATGGCTACACCTTC
>TRBD2|TRBJ2-1|.|TRBV29-1
CSGGGYNEQFF
TGCAGCGGGGGGGGATACAATGAGCAGTTCTTC
>TRBD1|TRBJ2-2|once|TRBV5-4
CASSFQGAGTGELFF
TGTGCCAGCAGCTTCCAGGGGGCAGGGACCGGGGAGCTGTTTTTT